This TCR beta chain derives from a study of beta chain features in type 1 diabetes (dated by TCRdb to 2017 to 2018). Turning to the overall study: Mean age, gender distribution, total cell number and subset yield were not different between patients and healthy donors. Across all samples, almost 110 million sorted cells were examined, and cell number per subset correlated strongly with RNA yield. In the study, TCRB repertoires of sorted circulating CD4+ T cell subsets from recently diagnosed type 1 diabetes patients were compared with those of matched healthy donors. Regulatory and stem cell-like memory subsets were obtained from only 8 patients and about 8 healthy donors, while naive and central memory subsets were obtained from all 30 or so donors. Summary of the overall study and its limitations: In all four CD4+ subsets, TCRB CDR3 length was moderately but significantly shorter in type 1 diabetes patients. HLA sub-analyses involved small numbers of individuals, so any influence of HLA type on TCRB rearrangement remained unresolved. Because cDNA rather than genomic DNA was sequenced, highly expressing activated cells could have been over-represented, although no difference in activation and CD3 levels was found between groups. Naive, central memory and regulatory TCRB repertoires appeared to be more similar among patients than among healthy donors. At VDJ recombination sites, type 1 diabetes patients had fewer insertions and more deleted nucleotides, which implies abnormalities in thymic rearrangement. Shorter templates might be favored by PCR, yet because patient and control samples were amplified and corrected together, any such skew would affect both groups equally.

As regards this clone: Its antigen is not yet known. Per-base qualities were not stored, and no clone one base away is much larger.

The CDR3 numbers 16 residues from cysteine through phenylalanine. CDR3 DNA is the only sequence kept; it has 48 bases, read in frame from the first base. Based on the germline V gene, the CDR1 and CDR2 sequences are SGHTA and FQGNSA. V is cut back by 0 bases and J by 3 bases, with 5 bases in the junction unmatched. The entire isolated RNA was reverse transcribed using the High Capacity cDNA Reverse Transcription Kit, and thus expressed TCRB transcripts were sequenced. Deep immunoSEQ sequencing was performed on naive, central memory and regulatory T cell samples, with an average of around 3.5 million total reads per sample. After sorted cells were lysed in RLT buffer, RNA was extracted with DNase-treated RNeasy Micro or Mini kits, with the choice depending on cell number. To prevent cross-contamination, every cell subset was processed on its own, while patient and healthy donor samples were processed together. The immunoSEQ multiplex PCR was used to amplify TCRB sequences from cDNA, yielding 87-bp fragments that span the CDR3 region. Amplicons were sequenced on the Illumina HiSeq platform. As for how the authors treated the data: PCR bias was computationally corrected using synthetic template baselines, reads within Hamming distance 2 were collapsed, and singletons that could not be merged were discarded. By aligning reads against IMGT, V, D and J genes, CDR3 length, and insertions or deletions at six rearrangement sites were assigned. Within each subset, clonotype counts were normalized to sorted cell number, after which true diversity and Gini coefficients were computed with the tcR R package. The overlap coefficient, calculated on TCRB nucleotide sequences, was used to measure repertoire sharing. TCRdb obtained this table from immuneACCESS and retained in-frame rearrangements with V and J assigned. These tables miss some clones; where compared with another copy, unresolved V genes account for less than half of the shortfall, and the remainder is unexplained. V and J calls and clone size are copied from that table; D and trimming were computed from the DNA. This sample is represented by about 210,000 clones; roughly 11% of them were singletons. The top ten constitute 1% to 1.5% of the sample.

Each donor gave one peripheral blood draw, averaging approximately 110 mL, which was collected into heparinised tubes. Naive, central memory, regulatory and stem cell-like memory CD4+ T cells were sorted on a BD FACSAria II using a panel including CD45RO, CCR7, CD25, CD127, CD95 and CD27. A purity above 98% was achieved for all sorted populations. Right away, PBMCs were isolated by Lymphoprep density gradient centrifugation and were stained directly, with no culture step. To minimize batch effects, samples were stained and sorted in pairs, one healthy donor with one patient per experiment. The source material was central memory CD4+ T cells from blood. This sequence originates from a man younger than 35 in good health. Recombination connected TRBV7-2 to TRBJ2-1; the central 7 bases match TRBD2. Here the CDR3 is given as CASSLAASGNYNEQFF. The DNA sequence is given as TGTGCCAGCAGCTTAGCCGCTAGCGGAAACTACAATGAGCAGTTCTTC.